The next 15 T cell receptor beta chains were all read from a single sample in a study of technical replicates of blood from several donors. The method was immunoSEQ multiplex PCR; TCRdb's version includes in-frame clones alone and lacks a portion of them. This sample has about 81,000 clones, with 90% to 98% found just once. Material for sequencing was T cells isolated from PBMCs. The source is a human donor in good health.

The chain recombines TRBV10-2 with TRBJ1-1; no definite D call. Germline assignment: CDR1 WSHSY and CDR2 SAAADI. Between the trimmed V and J ends, which lost 6 bases and 5 bases, there was a span of 7 bases. CDR3 size: 11 residues. DNA of the CDR3: TGCGCCAGCAGGGTAGAAACTGAAGCTTTCTTT. This sequence encodes CASRVETEAFF.

V gene TRBV5-5 combines with J gene TRBJ1-2, with a weak D call TRBD1 (6 bases). Trimming stripped 1 base from V and 1 base from J, with 20 bases between. This CDR3 contains 18 residues. Germline CDR1 and CDR2: SGHKS and YYEKEE (reference sequence). CDR3 in amino acids: CASSLYKTQGMVNYGYTF. The DNA for the CDR3 is TGTGCCAGCAGCTTGTACAAAACACAGGGAATGGTTAACTATGGCTACACCTTC.

Only one count was recorded for this clone. This chain links TRBV7-6 with TRBJ2-3, with 9 positions matching TRBD2. This CDR3 has 16 amino acids. Germline lookup yields CDR1 SGHVS and CDR2 FNYEAQ. The V segment lost 3 bases and the J segment 4 bases; nucleotides outside the gene matches: 8. CDR3 nucleotide sequence: TGTGCCAGCAGCTTGGGCGGGAGGGCCCTCTCAGATACGCAGTATTTT. Its protein is CASSLGGRALSDTQYF.

The chain combines TRBV19 with TRBJ2-3; maybe TRBD2 (5 bases). V shed 5 bases and J shed 0 bases, with 15 bases lying between them. This CDR3 has 16 residues. Germline CDR1 and CDR2: LNHDA and SQIVND (reference sequence). The CDR3 loop is CASSQSAAASTDTQYF. In DNA, the CDR3 is TGTGCCAGTAGTCAGTCAGCGGCAGCTAGCACAGATACGCAGTATTTT.

The V gene is TRBV6-5, the J gene TRBJ2-7; 8 nucleotides agree with TRBD2. This CDR3 spans 15 amino acids. V gave up 0 bases and J gave up 1 base; unmatched junction bases: 2. The germline CDR1 and CDR2 sequences are MNHEY and SVGAGI. CDR3 loop: CASSYSTSGSYEQYF. The CDR3 coding sequence is TGTGCCAGCAGTTACTCTACTAGCGGTTCCTACGAGCAGTACTTC.

The V and J genes are TRBV19 and TRBJ1-2; 7 bases align to TRBD1. CDR1 and CDR2 from the germline V gene are LNHDA and SQIVND (reference sequence). This CDR3 contains 16 residues. V lost 6 bases, J lost 3 bases, and 13 bases stayed unmatched. This CDR3 reads CASSQTGSLRDYGYTF. For the CDR3, the DNA is TGTGCCAGTAGCCAGACAGGGAGCCTAAGAGACTATGGCTACACCTTC.

J is TRBJ2-3 and V is TRBV5-4, with TRBD2 matching 9 bases. Trimming took 5 bases from V and 5 from J; bases not matched to a gene: 18. This CDR3 is built from 18 residues. The germline gives CDR1 SGHNT, CDR2 YYREEE (reference sequence). CDR3 sequence reads: CASRYKLGAGGQEDTQYF. The CDR3 DNA follows: TGTGCCAGCAGATATAAACTTGGGGCGGGAGGGCAGGAAGATACGCAGTATTTT.

The V and J genes are TRBV5-6 and TRBJ1-2, with a weak D call TRBD1 (6 bases). This CDR3 contains 12 residues. Germline V gives CDR1 SGHDT, CDR2 YYEEEE. Trimming cost V 4 bases and J 8 bases, with 12 bases left between them. DNA of the CDR3: TGTGCCAGCAGCGTGGGACACAAGGGCTACACCTTC. This gives the protein CASSVGHKGYTF.

The chain couples TRBV29-1 to TRBJ1-2, with a possible D match to TRBD1 (5 bases). V dropped 3 bases and J dropped 5 bases, with 10 bases sitting between them. The germline V gene has CDR1 SQVTM and CDR2 ANQGSEA. This CDR3 is built from 12 residues. The CDR3 coding sequence is TGCAGCGTTGACAGGGAGGGTTATGGCTACACCTTC. It translates to CSVDREGYGYTF.

The genes are TRBV5-6 and TRBJ1-2; 8 bases agree with TRBD1. CDR3 length: 14 amino acids. J was trimmed by 4 bases and V by 4 bases; bases with no gene match: 6. CDR1 and CDR2 (germline): SGHDT, YYEEEE. CDR3 in amino acids: CASSPLDRGYGYTF. CDR3 DNA: TGTGCCAGCAGCCCGTTAGACAGGGGCTATGGCTACACCTTC.

This clone was counted only a few times. The chain uses TRBV18 and TRBJ2-1, with D maybe TRBD1 (8 bases). Trimming pared 6 bases from V and 16 bases from J, leaving 28 bases between. This CDR3 is 15 amino acids long. Looked up from germline, CDR1 is KGHSH and CDR2 is LQKENI. CDR3 DNA: TGTGCCAGCTCTCCTGGGACAGGAGGAAGTACTAGCGTATTCTTC. Protein: CASSPGTGGSTSVFF.

This clone was found once. The chain uses TRBV5-1 and TRBJ1-1; D is possibly TRBD1 (5 bases). This CDR3 comprises 16 residues. From germline, CDR1 is SGHRS and CDR2 YFSETQ. The V and J ends lost 4 bases and 2 bases respectively, with 18 bases between them. The CDR3 DNA follows: TGCGCCAGCAGCCGAAATGAAGGGACTGCCAACACTGAAGCTTTCTTT. Translating gives CASSRNEGTANTEAFF.

The V call is TRBV10-3, the J call TRBJ1-2; 8 bases line up with TRBD1. V lost 3 bases and J lost 8; bases outside the gene matches: 11. The CDR3 sequence is 15 residues long. The V gene's germline CDR1 is ENHRY and CDR2 SYGVKD. This CDR3 reads CAISDYRGGLLGYTF. The CDR3 DNA reads TGTGCCATCAGTGATTACAGGGGGGGGCTCTTGGGCTACACCTTC.

The J gene is TRBJ1-3, the V gene TRBV4-1; 9 nucleotides agree with TRBD1. Germline assignment: CDR1 MGHRA and CDR2 YSYEKL. V trimming: 0 bases; J trimming: 4 bases; junction bases outside the gene matches: 1. The CDR3 length is 15 residues. The CDR3 region has the DNA TGCGCCAGCAGCCAAGAGGGGACAGGGGGAAACACCATATATTTT. It yields the protein CASSQEGTGGNTIYF.

This chain uses TRBV27 with TRBJ2-1, with 7 bases lining up with TRBD1. The CDR3 has 15 residues. The J segment lost 4 bases and the V segment lost 4 bases, leaving 7 bases of the junction unmatched. Looked up from germline, CDR1 is MNHEY and CDR2 is SMNVEV (reference sequence). CDR3 region: CASSYSTGEYNEQFF. The DNA of the CDR3 is TGTGCCAGCAGTTATAGCACAGGGGAATACAATGAGCAGTTCTTC.